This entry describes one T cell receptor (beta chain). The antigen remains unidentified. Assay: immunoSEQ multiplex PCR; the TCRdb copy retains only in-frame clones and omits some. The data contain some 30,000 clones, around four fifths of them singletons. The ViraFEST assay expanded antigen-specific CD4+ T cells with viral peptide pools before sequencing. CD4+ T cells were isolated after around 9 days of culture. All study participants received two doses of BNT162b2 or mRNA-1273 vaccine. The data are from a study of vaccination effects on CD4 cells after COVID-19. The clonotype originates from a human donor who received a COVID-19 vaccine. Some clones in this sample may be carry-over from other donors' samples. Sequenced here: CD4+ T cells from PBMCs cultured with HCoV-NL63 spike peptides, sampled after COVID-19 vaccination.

CDR3 amino acids: CASSIGGFTDTQYF. The CDR3 DNA is TGTGCCAGTAGTATAGGGGGGTTCACAGATACGCAGTATTTT. V is TRBV19 and J is TRBJ2-3; D possibly matches TRBD1 or TRBD2 (5 bases each). The CDR3 loop spans 14 amino acids. Germline CDR1 reads LNHDA; CDR2 reads SQIVND (reference sequence). V was trimmed by 1 base and J by 2 bases, leaving 7 bases between them.